The 6 T cell receptor beta chains below were found in one sample sequenced in a study of OX40 agonist ivuxolimab in advanced cancers. The protocol was immunoSEQ multiplex PCR, while the TCRdb copy is restricted to in-frame clones and leaves out a portion. The table includes about 67,000 clones, around 87% detected once. The sequencing used CD4+ or CD8+ T cells sorted from blood, collected in a trial of the OX40 agonist ivuxolimab. These receptors all stem from an adult with an advanced solid tumor such as melanoma, head and neck, liver or kidney cancer.

The V call is TRBV5-1, the J call TRBJ2-7; 7 bases align to TRBD2. The V segment lost 7 bases and the J segment 5 bases; nucleotides outside the gene matches: 15. Germline loops: CDR1 SGHRS, CDR2 YFSETQ. This CDR3 comprises 15 residues. DNA for the CDR3: TGCGCCAGCTCAGGCCTAGGCGGGGGAGGCGACGAGCAGTACTTC. This codes for CASSGLGGGGDEQYF.

The CDR3 nucleotides are TGCGCCAGCAGCCACGCAACAAACGACAGGACCGGGGAAAAACTGTTTTTT. It specifies CASSHATNDRTGEKLFF. V usage is TRBV4-1 and J usage is TRBJ1-4; tentatively, D is TRBD1 (6 bases). The CDR3 extends over 17 amino acids. Trimming removed 3 bases from V and 8 bases from J, with 22 bases in between. Germline V gene data show CDR1 as MGHRA and CDR2 as YSYEKL.

The V and J genes are TRBV2 and TRBJ1-5, with 7 nucleotides matching TRBD1. The CDR3 has 14 residues. Germline CDR1 is SNHLY and CDR2 is FYNNEI. The trim removed 6 bases at V and 0 bases at J, leaving 2 bases unmatched. DNA for the CDR3: TGTGCCAGCAGGCGGACAGGTAGCAATCAGCCCCAGCATTTT. It yields the protein CASRRTGSNQPQHF.

The rearrangement uses TRBV11-3 and TRBJ2-7; the match to TRBD2 covers 10 bases. This CDR3 comprises 16 residues. Germline V gene data show CDR1 as SGHNT and CDR2 as YENEEA. V trimming: 5 bases; J trimming: 4 bases; junction bases outside the gene matches: 11. The CDR3 DNA is TGTGCCAGCAGCAAATCTTCTAGCGGGAGTTCGTACGAGCAGTACTTC. Translating gives CASSKSSSGSSYEQYF. Based on the CDR3 plus reference TRBV11-3 and TRBJ2-7, the full variable domain is EAGVVQSPRYKIIEKKQPVAFWCNPISGHNTLYWYLQNLGQGPELLIRYENEEAVDDSQLPKDRFSAERLKGVDSTLKIQPAELGDSAVYLCASSKSSSGSSYEQYFGPGTRLTVT.

V gene TRBV5-1 combines with J gene TRBJ2-3; D gene ambiguous. The CDR3 totals 11 residues. Germline CDR1 and CDR2: SGHRS and YFSETQ. V was clipped by 4 bases and J by 8 bases, with 8 bases between them. The CDR3 coding sequence is TGCGCCAGCAGCGCTCAGAGTACGCAGTATTTT. Amino acids: CASSAQSTQYF. Looking up the rest from reference TRBV5-1 and TRBJ2-3 gives the full variable domain: KAGVTQTPRYLIKTRGQQVTLSCSPISGHRSVSWYQQTPGQGLQFLFEYFSETQRNKGNFPGRFSGRQFSNSRSEMNVSTLELGDSALYLCASSAQSTQYFGPGTRLTVL.

For the CDR3, the DNA is TGTGCCAGCAGCATCTTTGGGGCGAGCGCTGAAGCTTTCTTT. This sequence encodes CASSIFGASAEAFF. The chain carries TRBV28 and TRBJ1-1, with D perhaps TRBD1 (5 bases). Germline V gene data show CDR1 as MDHEN and CDR2 as SYDVKM. The CDR3 has 14 amino acids. Between the trimmed V and J ends, which lost 6 bases and 6 bases, there was a span of 17 bases. The full variable domain, completed using reference TRBV28 and TRBJ1-1, is DVKVTQSSRYLVKRTGEKVFLECVQDMDHENMFWYRQDPGLGLRLIYFSYDVKMKEKGDIPEGYSVSREKKERFSLILESASTNQTSMYLCASSIFGASAEAFFGQGTRLTVV.